Presented here are 5 T cell receptor beta chains from one specimen sequenced in a study of vaccination and CD4 T cells after COVID-19 (dated by TCRdb to between 2021 and 2024). The antigens for these receptors are not known. Sample treatment or condition, as interpreted from the label and publication: 10-day PBMC culture with coronavirus spike peptide pools or control peptides (ViraFEST assay). Library generation was performed with PCR. The sequencing machine was an Illumina iSeq 100. DNA from cultured CD4+ T cells was subjected to TCR sequencing with the Oncomine TCR Beta short-read assay at the Johns Hopkins FTIC core. TCRdb trimmed the raw reads at Q25, called clones with MiXCR and kept productive beta chains. Each entry is one CDR3 protein sequence, shown with its most common DNA and genes. For this sample there are tens of thousands of distinct CDR3 sequences; 67% appear just once. The biggest ten clones account for around 16% of the sample.

The material was CD4+ T cells from blood, cultured in vitro, obtained after SARS-CoV-2 vaccination. The receptor set was obtained from a human donor who received a COVID-19 vaccine.

This chain uses TRBV11-2 with TRBJ2-1; D is undetermined. The germline V and J ends were trimmed by 5 bases and 10 bases, with 9 bases remaining between them. The CDR3 is made up of 11 amino acids. Germline V gives CDR1 SGHAT, CDR2 FQNNGV. CDR3 protein: CASSSRTEQFF. The CDR3 bases are TGTGCCAGCAGCAGCCGGACGGAGCAGTTCTTC.

V usage is TRBV5-6 and J usage is TRBJ1-3, with 10 positions matching TRBD1. V shed 6 bases, J shed 3 bases, and the junction held 6 bases outside the gene matches. The CDR3 totals 15 residues. CDR1 and CDR2 from the germline V gene are SGHDT and YYEEEE. CDR3 in DNA: TGTGCCAGCACCCGACAGGGGGCGATTGGAAACACCATATATTTT. Encoded protein: CASTRQGAIGNTIYF.

The chain is built from TRBV12-3 or TRBV12-4 and TRBJ2-3, with no clear D. The V and J ends lost 8 bases and 5 bases respectively, with 8 bases between them. CDR3 length equals 11 residues. The CDR3 nucleotides read TGTGCCAGCGGTTACGAAGATACGCAGTATTTT. This translates into CASGYEDTQYF.

This clonotype was counted a few times. The CDR3 DNA sequence: TGTGCCAGCAGCTTAAGGCCCGGGACAGGGGAGCAAGAGACCCAGTACTTC. Translation: CASSLRPGTGEQETQYF. The chain uses TRBV7-3 and TRBJ2-5; 10 nucleotides agree with TRBD1. The ends lost 1 base at V and 2 bases at J; junction bases unmatched: 7. The CDR3 is 17 amino acids. The germline V gene encodes CDR1 SGHTA and CDR2 FQGTGA.

A single count supports this clonotype. The chain employs TRBV20-1 and TRBJ1-1; D perhaps matches TRBD1 (5 bases). The CDR3 length is 13 residues. The germline gives CDR1 DFQATT, CDR2 SNEGSKA (reference sequence). The V gene lost 3 bases and the J gene lost 1 base, with 9 bases spanning the gap. The DNA for the CDR3 is TGCAGTGCTAGTCTGGGGGAGAACACTGAAGCTTTCTTT. Amino acid sequence: CSASLGENTEAFF.